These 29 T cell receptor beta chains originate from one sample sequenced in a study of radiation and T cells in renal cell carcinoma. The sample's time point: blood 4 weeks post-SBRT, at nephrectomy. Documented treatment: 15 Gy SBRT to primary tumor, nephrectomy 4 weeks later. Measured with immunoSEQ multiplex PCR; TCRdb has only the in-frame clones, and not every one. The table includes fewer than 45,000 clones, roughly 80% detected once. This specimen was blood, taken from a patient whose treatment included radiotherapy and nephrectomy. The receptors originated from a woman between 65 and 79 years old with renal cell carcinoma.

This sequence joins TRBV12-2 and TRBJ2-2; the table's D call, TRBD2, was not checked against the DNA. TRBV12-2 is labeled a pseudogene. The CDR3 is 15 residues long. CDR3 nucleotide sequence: TGTGCAAGTCGCTTAGCCGGGGTGGTAACCGGGGAGCTGTTTTTT. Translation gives CASRLAGVVTGELFF.

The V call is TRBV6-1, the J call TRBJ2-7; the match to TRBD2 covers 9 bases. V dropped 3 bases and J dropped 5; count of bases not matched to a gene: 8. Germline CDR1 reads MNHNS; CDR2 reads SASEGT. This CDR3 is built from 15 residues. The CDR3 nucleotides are TGTGCCAGCAGTGATGTTGCGGGAGGGCCCCACGAGCAGTACTTC. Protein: CASSDVAGGPHEQYF.

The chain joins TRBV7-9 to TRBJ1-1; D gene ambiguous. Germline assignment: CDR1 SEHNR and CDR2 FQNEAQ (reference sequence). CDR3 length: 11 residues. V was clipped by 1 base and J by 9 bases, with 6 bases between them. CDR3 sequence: CASSLGGKAFF. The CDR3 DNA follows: TGTGCCAGCAGCTTAGGTGGAAAAGCTTTCTTT. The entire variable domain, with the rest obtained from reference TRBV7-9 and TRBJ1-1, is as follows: DTGVSQNPRHKITKRGQNVTFRCDPISEHNRLYWYRQTLGQGPEFLTYFQNEAQLEKSRLLSDRFSAERPKGSFSTLEIQRTEQGDSAMYLCASSLGGKAFFGQGTRLTVV.

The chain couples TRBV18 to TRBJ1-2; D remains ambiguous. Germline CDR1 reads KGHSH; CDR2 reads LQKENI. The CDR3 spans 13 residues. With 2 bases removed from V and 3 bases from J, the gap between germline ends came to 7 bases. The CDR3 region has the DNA TGTGCCAGCTCACCATCTCTGGACTATGGCTACACCTTC. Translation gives CASSPSLDYGYTF.

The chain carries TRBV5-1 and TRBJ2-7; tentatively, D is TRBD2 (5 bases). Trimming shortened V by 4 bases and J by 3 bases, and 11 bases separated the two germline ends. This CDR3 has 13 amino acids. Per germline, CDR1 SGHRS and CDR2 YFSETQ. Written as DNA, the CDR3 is TGCGCCAGCAGCCTGCGGGTCAACTACGAGCAGTACTTC. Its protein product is CASSLRVNYEQYF.

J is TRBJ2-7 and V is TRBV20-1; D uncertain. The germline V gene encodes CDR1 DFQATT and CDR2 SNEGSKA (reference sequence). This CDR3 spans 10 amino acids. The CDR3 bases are TGCAGCAAGTCGGGTTACGAGCAGTACTTC. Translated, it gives CSKSGYEQYF.

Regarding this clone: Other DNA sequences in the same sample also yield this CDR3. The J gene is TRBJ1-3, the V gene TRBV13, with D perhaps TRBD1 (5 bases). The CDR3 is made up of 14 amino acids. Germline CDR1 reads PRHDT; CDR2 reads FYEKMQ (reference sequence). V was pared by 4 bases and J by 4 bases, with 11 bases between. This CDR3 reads CASSWRGAGNTIYF. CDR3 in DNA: TGTGCCAGCAGCTGGAGGGGAGCCGGAAACACCATATATTTT.

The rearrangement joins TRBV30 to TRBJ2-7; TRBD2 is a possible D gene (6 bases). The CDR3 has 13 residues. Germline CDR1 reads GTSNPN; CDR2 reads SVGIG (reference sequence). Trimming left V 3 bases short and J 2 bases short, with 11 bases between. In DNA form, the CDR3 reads TGTGCCTGGAGGCGGGACGGTCCCTACGAGCAGTACTTC. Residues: CAWRRDGPYEQYF.

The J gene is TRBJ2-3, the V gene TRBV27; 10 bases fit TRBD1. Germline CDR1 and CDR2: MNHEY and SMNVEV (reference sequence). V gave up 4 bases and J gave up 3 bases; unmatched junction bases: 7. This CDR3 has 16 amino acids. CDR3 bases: TGTGCCAGCAGTTCGACAGGGGGCGAGGGAACAGATACGCAGTATTTT. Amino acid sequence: CASSSTGGEGTDTQYF.

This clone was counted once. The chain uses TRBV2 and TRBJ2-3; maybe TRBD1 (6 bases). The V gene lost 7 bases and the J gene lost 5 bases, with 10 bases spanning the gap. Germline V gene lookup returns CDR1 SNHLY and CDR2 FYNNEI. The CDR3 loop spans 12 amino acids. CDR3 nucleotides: TGTGCCAGCATCCAGGGGATAGATACGCAGTATTTT. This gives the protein CASIQGIDTQYF. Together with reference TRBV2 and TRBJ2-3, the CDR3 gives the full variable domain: EPEVTQTPSHQVTQMGQEVILRCVPISNHLYFYWYRQILGQKVEFLVSFYNNEISEKSEIFDDQFSVERPDGSNFTLKIRSTKLEDSAMYFCASIQGIDTQYFGPGTRLTVL.

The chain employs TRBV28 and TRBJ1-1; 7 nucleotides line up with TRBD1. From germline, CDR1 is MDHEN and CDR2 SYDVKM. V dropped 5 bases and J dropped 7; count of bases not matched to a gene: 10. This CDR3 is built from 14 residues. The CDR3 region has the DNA TGTGCCAGCAGTCCCGGACAGGCACCCCATGAAGCTTTCTTT. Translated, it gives CASSPGQAPHEAFF.

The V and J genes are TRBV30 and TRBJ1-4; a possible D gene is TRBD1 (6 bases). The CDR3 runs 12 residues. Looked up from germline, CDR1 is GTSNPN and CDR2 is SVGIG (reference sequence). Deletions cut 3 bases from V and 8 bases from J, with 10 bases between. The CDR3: CAWSGGGEKLFF. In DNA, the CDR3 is TGTGCCTGGAGCGGGGGCGGAGAAAAACTGTTTTTT.

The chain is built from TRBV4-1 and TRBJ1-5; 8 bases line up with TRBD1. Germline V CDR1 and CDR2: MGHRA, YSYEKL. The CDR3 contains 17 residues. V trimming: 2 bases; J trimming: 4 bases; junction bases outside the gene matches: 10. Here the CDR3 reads CASSQPLTGGRNQPQHF. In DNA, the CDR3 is TGCGCCAGCAGCCAACCTCTTACAGGGGGTAGGAATCAGCCCCAGCATTTT.

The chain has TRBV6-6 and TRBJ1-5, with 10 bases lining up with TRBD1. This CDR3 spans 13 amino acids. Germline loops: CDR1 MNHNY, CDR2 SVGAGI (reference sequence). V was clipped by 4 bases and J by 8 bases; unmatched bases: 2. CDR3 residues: CASSSGTGEPQHF. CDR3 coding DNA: TGTGCCAGCAGTTCCGGGACAGGGGAGCCCCAGCATTTT.

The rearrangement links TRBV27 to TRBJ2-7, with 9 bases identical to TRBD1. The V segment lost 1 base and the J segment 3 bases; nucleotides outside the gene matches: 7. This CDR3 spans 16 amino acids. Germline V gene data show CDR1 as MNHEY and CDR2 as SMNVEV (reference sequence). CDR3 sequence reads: CASSLFRTGVVYEQYF. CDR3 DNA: TGTGCCAGCAGTTTATTTCGGACAGGGGTCGTCTACGAGCAGTACTTC.

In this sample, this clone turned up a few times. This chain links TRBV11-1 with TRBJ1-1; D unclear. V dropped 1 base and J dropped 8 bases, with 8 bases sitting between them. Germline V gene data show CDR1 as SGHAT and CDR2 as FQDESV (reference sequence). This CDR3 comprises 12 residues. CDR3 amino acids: CASSLEYAEAFF. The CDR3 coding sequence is TGTGCCAGCAGCTTAGAGTATGCCGAAGCTTTCTTT.

CDR3 DNA: TGTGCCAGCTCACCTCTGACAGGGACTAATGAAAAACTGTTTTTT. Protein sequence: CASSPLTGTNEKLFF. This chain joins TRBV18 and TRBJ1-4; 7 bases are shared with TRBD1. CDR3 length: 15 amino acids. V trimming: 3 bases; J trimming: 2 bases; junction bases outside the gene matches: 3. CDR1 and CDR2 from the germline V gene are KGHSH and LQKENI.

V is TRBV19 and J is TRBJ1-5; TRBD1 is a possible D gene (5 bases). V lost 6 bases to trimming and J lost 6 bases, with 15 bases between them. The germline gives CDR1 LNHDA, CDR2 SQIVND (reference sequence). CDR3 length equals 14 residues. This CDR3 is CASSQNRIGQPQHF. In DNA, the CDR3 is TGTGCCAGTAGCCAAAACAGGATTGGTCAGCCCCAGCATTTT.

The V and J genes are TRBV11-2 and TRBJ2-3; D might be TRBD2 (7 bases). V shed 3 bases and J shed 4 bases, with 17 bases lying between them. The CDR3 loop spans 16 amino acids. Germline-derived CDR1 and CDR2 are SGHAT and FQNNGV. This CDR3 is CASSFNRRGGPDTQYF. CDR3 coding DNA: TGTGCCAGCAGCTTTAACAGAAGGGGGGGCCCAGATACGCAGTATTTT.

In DNA form, the CDR3 reads TGTGCCAGCAGCCGGGGTCCCCTGGAACATGGCTACACCTTC. It encodes CASSRGPLEHGYTF. The V gene is TRBV5-5, the J gene TRBJ1-2, with D unclear. The CDR3 is made up of 14 amino acids. Trimming cost V 4 bases and J 6 bases, with 16 bases left between them. Germline loops: CDR1 SGHKS, CDR2 YYEKEE (reference sequence). Filled out from reference TRBV5-5 and TRBJ1-2, the complete variable domain reads DAGVTQSPTHLIKTRGQQVTLRCSPISGHKSVSWYQQVLGQGPQFIFQYYEKEERGRGNFPDRFSARQFPNYSSELNVNALLLGDSALYLCASSRGPLEHGYTFGSGTRLTVV.

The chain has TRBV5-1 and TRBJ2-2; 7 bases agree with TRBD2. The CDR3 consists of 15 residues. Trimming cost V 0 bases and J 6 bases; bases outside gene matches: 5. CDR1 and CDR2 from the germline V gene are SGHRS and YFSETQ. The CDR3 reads CASSLETSFAGELFF. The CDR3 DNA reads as TGCGCCAGCAGCTTGGAGACTAGCTTCGCCGGGGAGCTGTTTTTT.

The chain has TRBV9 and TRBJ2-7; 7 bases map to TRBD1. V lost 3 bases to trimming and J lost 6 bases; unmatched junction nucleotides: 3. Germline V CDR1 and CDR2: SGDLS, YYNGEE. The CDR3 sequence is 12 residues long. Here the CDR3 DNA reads TGTGCCAGCAGCGCCCGACAGGGCGAGCAGTACTTC. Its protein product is CASSARQGEQYF.

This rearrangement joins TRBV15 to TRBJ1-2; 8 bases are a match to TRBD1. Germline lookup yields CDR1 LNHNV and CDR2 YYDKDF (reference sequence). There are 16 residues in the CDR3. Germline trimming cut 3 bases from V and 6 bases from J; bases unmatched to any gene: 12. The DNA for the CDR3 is TGTGCCACCAGCAGGGACAGGGTTGAGTCCCATGATGGCTACACCTTC. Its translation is CATSRDRVESHDGYTF.

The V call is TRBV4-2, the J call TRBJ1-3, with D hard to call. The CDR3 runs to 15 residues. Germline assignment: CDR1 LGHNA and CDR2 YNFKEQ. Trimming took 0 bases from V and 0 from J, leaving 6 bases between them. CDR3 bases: TGTGCCAGCAGCCAAGAGGGATACTCTGGAAACACCATATATTTT. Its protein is CASSQEGYSGNTIYF.

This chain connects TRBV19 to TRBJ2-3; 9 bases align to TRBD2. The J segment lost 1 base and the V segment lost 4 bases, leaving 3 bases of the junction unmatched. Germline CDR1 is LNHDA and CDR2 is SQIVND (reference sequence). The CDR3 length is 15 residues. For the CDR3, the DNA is TGTGCCAGTAGTAGGATAGCGGGGGGCACAGATACGCAGTATTTT. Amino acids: CASSRIAGGTDTQYF.

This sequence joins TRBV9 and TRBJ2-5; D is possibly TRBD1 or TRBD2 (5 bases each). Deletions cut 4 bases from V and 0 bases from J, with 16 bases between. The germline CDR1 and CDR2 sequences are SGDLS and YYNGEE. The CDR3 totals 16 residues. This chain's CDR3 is CASSLKGEGYQETQYF. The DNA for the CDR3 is TGTGCCAGCAGCCTAAAAGGAGAGGGGTACCAAGAGACCCAGTACTTC.

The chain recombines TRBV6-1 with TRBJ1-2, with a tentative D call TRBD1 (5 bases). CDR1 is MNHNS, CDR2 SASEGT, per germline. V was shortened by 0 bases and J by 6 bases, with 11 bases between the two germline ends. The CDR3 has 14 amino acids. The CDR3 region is CASSEAAGPDGYTF. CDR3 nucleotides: TGTGCCAGCAGTGAAGCGGCGGGGCCGGATGGCTACACCTTC.

The CDR3, as DNA: TGTGCCAGCAGCTTGTTTAGCGGCCCCACAGATACGCAGTATTTT. Amino acids: CASSLFSGPTDTQYF. The chain uses TRBV5-4 and TRBJ2-3, with a tentative D call TRBD2 (6 bases). Germline lookup yields CDR1 SGHNT and CDR2 YYREEE (reference sequence). V was trimmed by 1 base and J by 2 bases, leaving 11 bases between them. The CDR3 extends over 15 amino acids.

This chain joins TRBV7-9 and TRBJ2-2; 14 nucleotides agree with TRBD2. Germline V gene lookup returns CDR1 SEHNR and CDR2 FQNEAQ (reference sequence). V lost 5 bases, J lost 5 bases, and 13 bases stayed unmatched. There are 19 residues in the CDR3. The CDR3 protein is CASSPTQGLAGVGTGELFF. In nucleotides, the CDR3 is TGTGCCAGCAGCCCAACTCAGGGACTAGCGGGAGTTGGTACCGGGGAGCTGTTTTTT.